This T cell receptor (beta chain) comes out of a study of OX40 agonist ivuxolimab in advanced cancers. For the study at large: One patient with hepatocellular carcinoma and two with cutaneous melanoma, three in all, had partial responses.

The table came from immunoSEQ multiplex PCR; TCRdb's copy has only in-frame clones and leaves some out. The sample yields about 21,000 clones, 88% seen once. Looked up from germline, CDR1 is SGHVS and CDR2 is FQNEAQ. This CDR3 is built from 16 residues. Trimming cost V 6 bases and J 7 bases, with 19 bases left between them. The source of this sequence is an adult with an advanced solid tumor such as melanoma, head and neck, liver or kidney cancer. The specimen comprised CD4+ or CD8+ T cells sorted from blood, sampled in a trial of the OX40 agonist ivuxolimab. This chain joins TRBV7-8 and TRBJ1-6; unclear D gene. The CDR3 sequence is CASSRLGSEGNSPLHF. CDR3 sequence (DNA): TGTGCCAGCAGTCGCCTAGGTTCCGAGGGCAATTCACCCCTCCACTTT.